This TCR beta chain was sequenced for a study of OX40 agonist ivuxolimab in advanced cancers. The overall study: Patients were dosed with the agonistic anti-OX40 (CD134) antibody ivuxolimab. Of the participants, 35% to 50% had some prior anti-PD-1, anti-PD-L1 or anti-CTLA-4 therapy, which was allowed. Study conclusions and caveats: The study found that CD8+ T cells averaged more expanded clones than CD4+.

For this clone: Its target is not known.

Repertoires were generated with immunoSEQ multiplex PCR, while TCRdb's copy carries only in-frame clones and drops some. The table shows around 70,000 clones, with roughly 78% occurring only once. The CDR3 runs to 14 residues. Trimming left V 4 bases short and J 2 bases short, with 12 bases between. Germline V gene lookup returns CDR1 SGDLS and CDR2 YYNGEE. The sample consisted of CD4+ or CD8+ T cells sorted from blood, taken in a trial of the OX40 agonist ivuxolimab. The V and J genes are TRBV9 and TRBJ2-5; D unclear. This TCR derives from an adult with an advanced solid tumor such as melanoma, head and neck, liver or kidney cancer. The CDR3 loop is CASSPHTEQETQYF. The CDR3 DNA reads TGTGCCAGCAGCCCTCACACAGAACAAGAGACCCAGTACTTC.